This TCR beta chain was obtained from a study of blood T cell repertoires in COVID-19 (dated by TCRdb to the early 2020s). The study in broad terms: Samples from collaborators originated in the United States, Italy and Spain and spanned both the acute and convalescent phases of COVID-19. Where HLA class I and class II types were available, the types were taken from metadata supplied by the sample provider, not from assay-based typing. The samples were drawn from two sources: the first 160 participants of the ongoing ImmuneRACE study, and over 1,000 subjects contributed by 6 global collaborators. Subjects who had been exposed to COVID-19, were actively infected with it, or had recovered from it provided the deeply sampled blood TCRbeta repertoires that made up the dataset. The prospective study material was composed of cDNA or gDNA derived from T cells, B-cell-depleted T cells, or PBMCs. A freely available public database, intended as a resource for researchers studying the immune response to SARS-CoV-2, is where the repertoires were released. The sample metadata nearly always contained a de-identified subject ID, COVID-19 status, age in years and sex. What the work shows at the level of the full study, not this receptor alone: The quantity of clinical and demographic metadata differed by source and by participant and was supplied without curation.

A second Seattle source provided samples from volunteer blood donors who had recovered from COVID-19. Whole blood was collected in K2EDTA tubes by collaborating institutions according to the institutions' own protocols. Collaborator samples were shipped for TCRbeta analysis as frozen whole blood, isolated PBMCs, or DNA extracted from either sample type. Notes on this clone: Its recognized antigen is unknown. The sample holds no much larger clone one base away, and base qualities are not on file.

TCRbeta CDR3 regions were amplified from genomic DNA using the immunoSEQ Assay, a bias-controlled multiplex PCR. In the paper's pipeline: The number of nucleated cells in each sample was estimated from the amplification of reference gene primers within the assay. To quantify the absolute abundance of each unique TCRbeta CDR3 rearrangement, sequence reads were collapsed and filtered. For each sample, productive Simpson clonality was calculated as the square root of Simpson's diversity index across productive rearrangements. This immuneACCESS table, as held by TCRdb, lists in-frame sequences with V and J called but not all clones. Of the missing ones, under half trace to an unresolved V gene in checked studies; the others have no known cause. V, J and clone size are those of that table, while D and trimming were read from the DNA. This sample comprises 150,000 to 200,000 clones, roughly nine tenths of them detected only once. In total, the top ten clones hold 1.5% to 2% of the sample.

This sequence was found in a man aged 18 to 35 who had recovered from COVID-19. Sequenced: peripheral blood.

CDR3 sequence: CASSSGGTGGGELFF. Read as DNA, the sequence is TGCGCCAGCAGTTCTGGTGGGACTGGTGGCGGGGAGCTGTTTTTT. The sequence is built from TRBV10-1 and TRBJ2-2; the D gene is possibly TRBD2, with 6 bases matching. The CDR3 numbers 15 residues from cysteine through phenylalanine. The CDR3 DNA has 45 bases and is translated from base 1. V and J are truncated by 5 bases and 7 bases respectively, leaving an intervening sequence of 17 bases. The germline V gene (reference sequence) yields WNHNN for CDR1 and SYGVQD for CDR2.